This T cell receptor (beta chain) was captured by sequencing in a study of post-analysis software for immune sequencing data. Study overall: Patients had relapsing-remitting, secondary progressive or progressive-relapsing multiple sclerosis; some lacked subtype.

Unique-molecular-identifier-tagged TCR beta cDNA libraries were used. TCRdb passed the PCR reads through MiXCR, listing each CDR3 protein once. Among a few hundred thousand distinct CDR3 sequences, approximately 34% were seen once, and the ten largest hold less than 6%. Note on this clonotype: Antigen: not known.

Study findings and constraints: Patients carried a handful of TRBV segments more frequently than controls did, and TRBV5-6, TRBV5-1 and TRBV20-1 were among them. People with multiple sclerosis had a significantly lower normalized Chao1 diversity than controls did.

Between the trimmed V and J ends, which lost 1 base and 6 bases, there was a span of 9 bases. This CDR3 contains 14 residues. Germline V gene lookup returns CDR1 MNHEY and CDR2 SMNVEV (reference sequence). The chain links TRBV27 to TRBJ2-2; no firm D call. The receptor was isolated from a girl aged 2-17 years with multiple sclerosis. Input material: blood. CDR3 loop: CASSLFVDPGELFF. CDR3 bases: TGTGCCAGCAGTTTATTCGTGGATCCCGGGGAGCTGTTTTTT.